This entry features one T cell receptor (beta chain) sequence. Its antigen remains unknown. The sample originates from a study of T cells expressing NK-cell markers. Whole-study context: The eight sequenced donors comprised seven who were HCMV-seropositive and one who was seronegative. Study-wide results and caveats: Leadership of the CD3+CD56-NKG2C+ fraction also belonged to these clonotypes in four donors. Expanded clones of NKG2C+ T cells had an unclear HCMV specificity. A handful of donors carried dominant NKG2C+ clonotypes that made up roughly 1.0-7.0% of their CD8+ T cells.

TCRdb processed the 5' RACE reads again and assigns one entry to each CDR3 protein, with no DNA. The data show roughly 430,000 distinct CDR3 sequences, and the top ten clones hold about 7.3%. What was sequenced was blood T cells: a sorted CD56 or NKG2C T cell subset, CD4+ or CD8+ T cells, or bulk PBMC T cells (not recorded which). The source is a woman aged 18 to 75 in good health.

CDR3 in amino acids: CASSVPSGELFF. The chain uses TRBV10-2 and TRBJ2-2; without DNA, the TCRdb call of TRBD2 cannot be checked. The CDR3 sequence is 12 residues long. CDR1 is WSHSY and CDR2 is SAAADI in the germline V gene.